Listed below are T cell receptor beta chains from one sample, sequenced in a study of technical replicates of blood from a handful of donors. Here immunoSEQ multiplex PCR was the method, and the copy in TCRdb shows in-frame clones only, minus some. The data show tens of thousands of clones, approximately 93% seen once. The sequenced sample was T cells isolated from PBMCs. The receptors were gathered from a human donor in good health. Each CDR3 is given with its conserved first and last residue. Each record gives: D gene, V gene, clone size, J gene, CDR3 DNA, CDR3 protein. A D gene is named only where the DNA matches it firmly. A row's size may be missing; if present it is once, few, many or a size class.

D: NA
V: TRBV9
size: NA
J: TRBJ2-2
DNA: TGTGCCAGCGGAGAACCGGGACATGGCGGTCCCGGGGAGCTGTTTTTT
CDR3: CASGEPGHGGPGELFF

D: NA
V: TRBV27
size: NA
J: TRBJ1-4
DNA: TGTGCCAGCAGTTTTAGTGGCGGGGAACTGTTTTTT
CDR3: CASSFSGGELFF

D: NA
V: TRBV6-5
size: once
J: TRBJ1-3
DNA: TGTGCCAGCAGCTTGAGCCCTGGAAACACCATATATTTT
CDR3: CASSLSPGNTIYF

D: NA
V: TRBV30
size: NA
J: TRBJ1-2
DNA: TGTGCCTGGAGCTCAGGGGCCGGCTACACCTTC
CDR3: CAWSSGAGYTF

D: TRBD1
V: TRBV5-4
size: NA
J: TRBJ1-2
DNA: TGTGCCAGCAGCCCGAGGGGGACAGGGATTAAGATCTATGGCTACACCTTC
CDR3: CASSPRGTGIKIYGYTF

D: NA
V: TRBV28
size: NA
J: TRBJ1-5
DNA: TGTGCCAGCAGTTTGCTACAGGGCAGGGGCAATCAGCCCCAGCATTTT
CDR3: CASSLLQGRGNQPQHF

D: NA
V: TRBV7-2
size: NA
J: TRBJ2-7
DNA: TGTGCCAGCAGCTTAGATTCCAGGTTTAGCTACGAGCAGTACTTC
CDR3: CASSLDSRFSYEQYF

D: TRBD1
V: TRBV7-9
size: NA
J: TRBJ2-7
DNA: TGTGCCAGCAGTTTACAGGGGAATCCCTACGAGCAGTACTTC
CDR3: CASSLQGNPYEQYF

D: NA
V: TRBV5-1
size: NA
J: TRBJ2-3
DNA: TGCGCCAGCAGCTTGGCAGGAGGGGCGGCTGATACGCAGTATTTT
CDR3: CASSLAGGAADTQYF

D: TRBD2
V: TRBV7-3
size: once
J: TRBJ2-7
DNA: TGTGCCAGCAGCAACGGACTAGCGGGAGTTGGCGAGCAGTACTTC
CDR3: CASSNGLAGVGEQYF

D: NA
V: TRBV4-2
size: NA
J: TRBJ1-1
DNA: TGTGCCAGCAGCCAAGATCGTCAAGAGACAAAGAGAACTGAAGCTTTCTTT
CDR3: CASSQDRQETKRTEAFF

D: NA
V: TRBV7-9
size: NA
J: TRBJ1-1
DNA: TGTGCCAGCAGTCCAGTTCTTAACACTGAAGCTTTCTTT
CDR3: CASSPVLNTEAFF

D: NA
V: TRBV28
size: NA
J: TRBJ2-3
DNA: TGTGCCAGCAGTTTAGTTCCAGGGGGCACAGATACGCAGTATTTT
CDR3: CASSLVPGGTDTQYF

D: TRBD1
V: TRBV5-1
size: once
J: TRBJ2-7
DNA: TGCGCCAGCAGCTTTCGACAGGGTGAATCCTACGAGCAGTACTTC
CDR3: CASSFRQGESYEQYF

D: NA
V: TRBV10-3
size: once
J: TRBJ2-1
DNA: TGTGCCATCAGAGATAGGGACAACTACAATGAGCAGTTCTTC
CDR3: CAIRDRDNYNEQFF

D: TRBD1
V: TRBV5-4
size: NA
J: TRBJ1-1
DNA: TGTGCCAGCAGCTTACAGGGGATTGAAGCTTTCTTT
CDR3: CASSLQGIEAFF

D: TRBD2
V: TRBV10-3
size: NA
J: TRBJ2-7
DNA: TGTGCCATCAGTGCGGGGAGGGGCGAGCAGTACTTC
CDR3: CAISAGRGEQYF

D: NA
V: TRBV6-5
size: NA
J: TRBJ2-3
DNA: TGTGCCAGCAGTTACTCAGCGGGCCGCACAGATACGCAGTATTTT
CDR3: CASSYSAGRTDTQYF

D: NA
V: TRBV9
size: NA
J: TRBJ1-4
DNA: TGTGCCAGCAGCGTAGGTGGTAGGGAGCGTTCCGGTGAAAAACTGTTTTTT
CDR3: CASSVGGRERSGEKLFF

D: NA
V: TRBV19
size: NA
J: TRBJ2-7
DNA: TGTGCCAGTAGTACTGACAGGACCTACGAGCAGTACTTC
CDR3: CASSTDRTYEQYF

D: TRBD1
V: TRBV10-3
size: NA
J: TRBJ2-3
DNA: TGTGCCATCAGTGCGCGTGAAGGGACAGGCACAGATACGCAGTATTTT
CDR3: CAISAREGTGTDTQYF

D: NA
V: TRBV11-3
size: NA
J: TRBJ2-7
DNA: TGTGCCAGCAGCTTATTCGGGGACGAGCAGTACTTC
CDR3: CASSLFGDEQYF

D: TRBD2
V: TRBV27
size: NA
J: TRBJ2-2
DNA: TGTGCCAGCAGTTTATTTGCTGTCTCTAGCGGGAAAACCGGGGAGCTGTTTTTT
CDR3: CASSLFAVSSGKTGELFF

D: TRBD2
V: TRBV4-3
size: NA
J: TRBJ2-7
DNA: TGCGCCAGCAGCTACAAAGCGGGGTACGAGCAGTACTTC
CDR3: CASSYKAGYEQYF

D: TRBD1
V: TRBV5-1
size: NA
J: TRBJ1-5
DNA: TGCGCCAGCAGTCCCGGCCTCCTTACAGGGGGCTGGGGCAATCAGCCCCAGCATTTT
CDR3: CASSPGLLTGGWGNQPQHF